This note documents a single T cell receptor beta chain sequence. Its antigen is still unknown. No base-level quality is on record; no much larger clone is a single base apart. The data originate from a study of CD8 T cells in ankylosing spondylitis listed by TCRdb under 2017. Background for the entire study: The study profiled T cell receptor beta repertoires in healthy donors and ankylosing spondylitis patients to find disease-linked TCR variants. In total, the full study cohort was made up of approximately 99 healthy donors and 20 to 25 ankylosing spondylitis patients. Peripheral blood was sampled, and synovial fluid was additionally collected from ankylosing spondylitis patients. What the study reported, not specific to this receptor: The disease-linked clones had a CD8+ phenotype and were found at relatively low frequencies in peripheral blood. Significant enrichment of the disease-linked clones was reported in matched synovial fluid samples from ankylosing spondylitis patients. Blood from ankylosing spondylitis patients appeared to be characterized by a TCR beta motif composed of under 10 highly homologous amino acid variants. Some motif variants had previously been reported in the synovial fluid and blood of reactive arthritis patients, which suggests shared mechanisms of disease initiation.

The reads were generated on an Illumina HiSeq 2500. Quantitative 5'-RACE with molecular barcodes was the method used to prepare the TCR beta libraries. From the authors' description of their analysis: A new computational method, built on a probabilistic model of VDJ rearrangement, was used to identify disease-linked TCR variants. The public sequencing data were trimmed at Q25 with fastp and processed into clonotypes with MiXCR by TCRdb, which kept only in-frame beta chains. Every CDR3 protein is listed once, alongside the most common genes and DNA of its rows. The V and J calls and clone size come from TCRdb's table, not from the authors' own analysis. For this sample the table gives about 390,000 distinct CDR3 sequences, of which more than 20% were detected only once. The ten most abundant clones make up approximately 15% of the sample. CDR1 and CDR2 (SGHNT, YYREEE) derive from the germline V gene (reference sequence). The CDR3 starts with the cysteine, ends with the phenylalanine, and has 14 residues. Kept here is only the CDR3 DNA, which spans 42 bases and is read in frame from base 1. A distance of 11 bases separates the germline ends of V and J, which lose 2 bases and 3 bases respectively.

The V and J genes are TRBV5-4 and TRBJ1-1, with a weak D call of TRBD1 (5 bases match). The source of this sequence is a male donor with ankylosing spondylitis. Sequencing was performed on blood, either unsorted or a sorted T cell fraction (not recorded which). The CDR3 region reads CASSFQGPYTEAFF. The DNA reads as follows: TGTGCCAGCAGCTTTCAGGGTCCGTACACTGAAGCTTTCTTT.